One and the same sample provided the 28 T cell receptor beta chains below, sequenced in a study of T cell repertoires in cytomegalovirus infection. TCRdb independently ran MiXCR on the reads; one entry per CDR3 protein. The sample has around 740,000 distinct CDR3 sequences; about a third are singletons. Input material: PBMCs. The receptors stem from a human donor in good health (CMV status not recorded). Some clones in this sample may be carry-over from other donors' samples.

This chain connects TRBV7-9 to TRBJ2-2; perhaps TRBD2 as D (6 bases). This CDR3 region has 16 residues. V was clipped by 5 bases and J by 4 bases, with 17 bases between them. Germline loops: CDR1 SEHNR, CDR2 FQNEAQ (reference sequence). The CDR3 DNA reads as TGTGCCAGCAGCCAAGAGAGGCCGGAGGGCACCGGGGAGCTGTTTTTT. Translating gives CASSQERPEGTGELFF.

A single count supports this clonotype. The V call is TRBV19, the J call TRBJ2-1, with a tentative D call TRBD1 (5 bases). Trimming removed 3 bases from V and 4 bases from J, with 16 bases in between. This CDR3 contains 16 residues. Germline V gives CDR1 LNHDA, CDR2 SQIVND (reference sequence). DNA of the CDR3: TGTGCCAGTAGTATCGTCACAGGCTTCCTTTACAATGAGCAGTTCTTC. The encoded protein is CASSIVTGFLYNEQFF.

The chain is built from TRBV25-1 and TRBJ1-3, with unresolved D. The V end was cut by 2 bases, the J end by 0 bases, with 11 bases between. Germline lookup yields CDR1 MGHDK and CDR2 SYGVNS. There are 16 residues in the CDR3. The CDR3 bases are TGTGCCAGCAGTGAAGGGCACTATTCCTCTGGAAACACCATATATTTT. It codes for CASSEGHYSSGNTIYF. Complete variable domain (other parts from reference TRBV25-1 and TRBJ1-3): EADIYQTPRYLVIGTGKKITLECSQTMGHDKMYWYQQDPGMELHLIHYSYGVNSTEKGDLSSESTVSRIRTEHFPLTLESARPSHTSQYLCASSEGHYSSGNTIYFGEGSWLTVV.

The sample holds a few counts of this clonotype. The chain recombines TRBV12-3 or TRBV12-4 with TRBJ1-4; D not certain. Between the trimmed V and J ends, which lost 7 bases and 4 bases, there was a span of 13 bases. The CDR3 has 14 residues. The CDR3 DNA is TGTGCCAGCACCCACCGCCGAATTAATGAAAAACTGTTTTTT. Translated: CASTHRRINEKLFF.

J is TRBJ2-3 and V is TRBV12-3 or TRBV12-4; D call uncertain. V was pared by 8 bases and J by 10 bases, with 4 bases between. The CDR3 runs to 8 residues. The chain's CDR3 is CASGAQYF. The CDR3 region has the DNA TGTGCCAGCGGCGCGCAGTATTTT.

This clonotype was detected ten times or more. The CDR3 is CASSLAPEVAQYF. The CDR3 coding sequence is TGTGCCAGCAGCTTAGCCCCAGAGGTGGCGCAGTATTTT. The rearrangement links TRBV7-2 to TRBJ2-3; D remains ambiguous. Germline loops: CDR1 SGHTA, CDR2 FQGNSA. The CDR3 spans 13 residues. The germline V and J ends were trimmed by 0 bases and 10 bases, with 11 bases remaining between them.

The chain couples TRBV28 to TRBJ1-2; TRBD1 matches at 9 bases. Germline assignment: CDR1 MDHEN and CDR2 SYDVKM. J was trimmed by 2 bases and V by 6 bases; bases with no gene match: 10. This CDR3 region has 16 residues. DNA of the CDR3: TGTGCCAGCAGCATAAACAGGGGGCTTGACAACTATGGCTACACCTTC. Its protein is CASSINRGLDNYGYTF.

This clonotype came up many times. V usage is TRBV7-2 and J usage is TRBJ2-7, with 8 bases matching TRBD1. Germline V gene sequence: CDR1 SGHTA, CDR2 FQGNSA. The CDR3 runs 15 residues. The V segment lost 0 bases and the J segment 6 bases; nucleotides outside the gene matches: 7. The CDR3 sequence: CASSLAATGVSEQYF. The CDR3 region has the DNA TGTGCCAGCAGCTTAGCTGCGACAGGGGTTAGCGAGCAGTACTTC. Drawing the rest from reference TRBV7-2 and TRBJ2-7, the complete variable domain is GAGVSQSPSNKVTEKGKDVELRCDPISGHTALYWYRQSLGQGLEFLIYFQGNSAPDKSGLPSDRFSAERTGGSVSTLTIQRTQQEDSAVYLCASSLAATGVSEQYFGPGTRLTVT.

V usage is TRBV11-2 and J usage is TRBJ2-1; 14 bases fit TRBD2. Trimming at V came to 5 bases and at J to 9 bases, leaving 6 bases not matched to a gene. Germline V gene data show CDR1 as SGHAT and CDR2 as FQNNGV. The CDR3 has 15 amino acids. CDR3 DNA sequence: TGTGCCAGCAGCCCCGGGACTAGCGGGAGAACTGAGCAGTTCTTC. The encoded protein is CASSPGTSGRTEQFF.

CDR3: CSAPAGTEGYQPQHF. The CDR3 bases are TGCAGTGCGCCCGCCGGGACAGAGGGGTATCAGCCCCAGCATTTT. V is TRBV20-1 and J is TRBJ1-5; 7 nucleotides align to TRBD1. The CDR3 sequence is 15 residues long. CDR1 is DFQATT, CDR2 SNEGSKA, per germline (reference sequence). With V trimmed by 6 bases and J by 5 bases, 13 bases remained unmatched.

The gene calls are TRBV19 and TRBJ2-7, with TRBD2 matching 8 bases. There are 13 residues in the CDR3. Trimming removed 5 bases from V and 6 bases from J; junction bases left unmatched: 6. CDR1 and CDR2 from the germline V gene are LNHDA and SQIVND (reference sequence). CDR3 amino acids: CASSLAGSSEQYF. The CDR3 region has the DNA TGTGCCAGTAGTCTAGCGGGTAGCAGCGAGCAGTACTTC.

The CDR3 sequence: CASSLVGGTGPFYGYTF. In nucleotides, the CDR3 is TGTGCCAGCAGCTTAGTGGGGGGGACAGGGCCTTTTTATGGCTACACCTTC. This chain joins TRBV7-2 and TRBJ1-2; 9 positions match TRBD1. J lost 5 bases, V lost 1 base, and 11 bases had no gene match. The germline CDR1 and CDR2 sequences are SGHTA and FQGNSA. This CDR3 comprises 17 residues.

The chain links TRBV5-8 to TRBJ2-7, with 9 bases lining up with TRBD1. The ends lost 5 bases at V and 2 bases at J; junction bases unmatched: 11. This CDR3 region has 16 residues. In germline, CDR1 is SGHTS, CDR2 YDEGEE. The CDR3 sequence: CASRIHRGQGTYEQYF. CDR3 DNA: TGTGCCAGCAGGATCCACAGGGGGCAGGGAACCTACGAGCAGTACTTC.

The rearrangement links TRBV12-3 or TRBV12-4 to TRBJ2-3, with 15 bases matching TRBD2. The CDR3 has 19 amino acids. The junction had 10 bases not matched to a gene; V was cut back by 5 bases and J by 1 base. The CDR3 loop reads CASSTEGLAGGRGTDTQYF. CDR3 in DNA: TGTGCCAGCAGTACAGAGGGACTAGCGGGAGGCCGGGGCACAGATACGCAGTATTTT.

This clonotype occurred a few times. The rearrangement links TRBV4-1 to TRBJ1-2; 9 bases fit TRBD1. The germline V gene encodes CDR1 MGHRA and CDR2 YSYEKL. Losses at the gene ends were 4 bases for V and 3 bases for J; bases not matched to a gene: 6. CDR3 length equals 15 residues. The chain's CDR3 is CASSPDRGRYYGYTF. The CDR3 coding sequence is TGCGCCAGCAGCCCGGACAGGGGTCGATACTATGGCTACACCTTC.

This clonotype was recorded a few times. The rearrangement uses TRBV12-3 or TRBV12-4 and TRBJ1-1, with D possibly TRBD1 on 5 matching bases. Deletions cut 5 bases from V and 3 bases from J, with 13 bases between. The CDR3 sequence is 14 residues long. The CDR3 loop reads CASSKSQGHTEAFF. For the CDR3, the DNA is TGTGCCAGCAGTAAGAGCCAGGGTCACACTGAAGCTTTCTTT.

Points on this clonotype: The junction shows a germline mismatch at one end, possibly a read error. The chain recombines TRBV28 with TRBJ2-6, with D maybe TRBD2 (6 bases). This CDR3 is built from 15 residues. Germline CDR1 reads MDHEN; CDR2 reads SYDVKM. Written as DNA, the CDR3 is TGTGCCAGCAGTTTTATCGGGACTGGGGCCATCGTCCTGACTTTC. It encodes CASSFIGTGAIVLTF.

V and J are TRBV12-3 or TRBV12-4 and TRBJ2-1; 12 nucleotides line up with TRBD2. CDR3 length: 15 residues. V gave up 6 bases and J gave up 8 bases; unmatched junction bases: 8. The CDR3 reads CASRLTSGSSHEQFF. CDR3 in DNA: TGTGCCAGCAGGCTGACTAGCGGGAGTTCGCATGAGCAGTTCTTC.

CDR3 in amino acids: CASSQSSRATEAFF. CDR3 bases: TGTGCCAGCAGCCAATCGTCCAGGGCCACCGAAGCTTTCTTT. The chain uses TRBV14 and TRBJ1-1, with D tentatively TRBD1 (5 bases). Germline V gene data show CDR1 as SGHDN and CDR2 as FVKESK. V was pared by 2 bases and J by 8 bases, with 15 bases between. The CDR3 length is 14 residues.

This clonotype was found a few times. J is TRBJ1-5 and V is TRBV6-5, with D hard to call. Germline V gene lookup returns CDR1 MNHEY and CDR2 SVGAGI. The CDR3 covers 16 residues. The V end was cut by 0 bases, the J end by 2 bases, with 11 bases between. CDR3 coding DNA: TGTGCCAGCAGTTACTCACGGGCAGGCCGCAATCAGCCCCAGCATTTT. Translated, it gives CASSYSRAGRNQPQHF.

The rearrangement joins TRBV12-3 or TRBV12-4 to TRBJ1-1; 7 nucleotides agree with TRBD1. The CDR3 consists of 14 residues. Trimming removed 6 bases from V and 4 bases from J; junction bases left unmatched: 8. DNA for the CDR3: TGTGCCAGCAGACCCCTAAGACAGGGCACTGAAGCTTTCTTT. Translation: CASRPLRQGTEAFF.

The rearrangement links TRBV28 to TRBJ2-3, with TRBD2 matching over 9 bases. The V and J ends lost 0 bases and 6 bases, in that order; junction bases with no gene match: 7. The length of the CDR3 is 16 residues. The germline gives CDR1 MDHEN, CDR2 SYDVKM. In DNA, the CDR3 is TGTGCCAGCAGTTTATGGGTTAGCGGGAGTTGGGATACGCAGTATTTT. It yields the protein CASSLWVSGSWDTQYF.

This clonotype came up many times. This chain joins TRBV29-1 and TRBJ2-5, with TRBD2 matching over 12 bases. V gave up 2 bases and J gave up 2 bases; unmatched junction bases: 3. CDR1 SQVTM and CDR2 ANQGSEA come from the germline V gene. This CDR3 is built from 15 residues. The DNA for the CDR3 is TGCAGCGTTGAACTAGCGGGGGGGTATCAAGAGACCCAGTACTTC. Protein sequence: CSVELAGGYQETQYF.

CDR3 DNA: TGTGCCAGCAGCCCATCGACAGGGGAGGCACCCAATGAGCAGTTCTTC. Amino acids: CASSPSTGEAPNEQFF. The gene calls are TRBV6-5 and TRBJ2-1, with 8 bases aligning to TRBD1. Looked up from germline, CDR1 is MNHEY and CDR2 is SVGAGI. The CDR3 has 16 amino acids. V lost 6 bases to trimming and J lost 6 bases; unmatched junction nucleotides: 13.

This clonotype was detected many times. CDR3 DNA: TGTGCCAGCAGCCACGGGGCCGGGTGGGGGGACCAAGAGACCCAGTACTTC. Translating gives CASSHGAGWGDQETQYF. The chain couples TRBV7-2 to TRBJ2-5; a weak D match, TRBD2 (6 bases). This CDR3 spans 17 amino acids. V lost 5 bases and J lost 0, with 19 bases in between. Germline-derived CDR1 and CDR2 are SGHTA and FQGNSA.

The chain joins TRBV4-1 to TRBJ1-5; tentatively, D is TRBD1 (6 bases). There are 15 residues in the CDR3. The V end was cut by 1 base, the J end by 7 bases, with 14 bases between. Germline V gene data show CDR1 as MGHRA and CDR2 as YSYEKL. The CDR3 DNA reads TGCGCCAGCAGCCAAGGAGGGGTCAGGGGACAGCCCCAGCATTTT. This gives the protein CASSQGGVRGQPQHF.

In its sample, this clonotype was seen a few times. The CDR3 DNA follows: TGTGCCAGTAGTGTCGGACAGCACCAAGAGACCCAGTACTTC. Residues: CASSVGQHQETQYF. The chain recombines TRBV19 with TRBJ2-5, with D possibly matching TRBD1 (6 bases). Germline CDR1 and CDR2: LNHDA and SQIVND (reference sequence). Trimming took off 5 bases at V and 0 bases at J, with 10 bases between the two ends. CDR3 size: 14 residues.

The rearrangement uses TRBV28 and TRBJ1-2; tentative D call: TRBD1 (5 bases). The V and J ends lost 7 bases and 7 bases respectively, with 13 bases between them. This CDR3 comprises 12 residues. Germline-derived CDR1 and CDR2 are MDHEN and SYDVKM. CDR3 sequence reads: CASKGQTFGYTF. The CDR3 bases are TGTGCCAGCAAGGGGCAGACCTTTGGCTACACCTTC.